A single T cell receptor (beta chain) is shown here with its context. Its antigen is still unknown. Oncomine TCR Beta short-read sequencing was applied to DNA from cultured CD4+ T cells. A single record per CDR3 protein comes from TCRdb applying MiXCR to the PCR reads. Here the sample spans some 14,000 distinct CDR3 sequences, roughly 36% being singletons. This sample is drawn from a study of vaccination and CD4 T cells after COVID-19. For the study at large: Overlapping spike peptides of SARS-CoV-2, HCoV-NL63, HCoV-OC43 and HCoV-229E stimulated the cells.

CDR1 MGHRA and CDR2 YSYEKL come from the germline V gene. The CDR3 has 20 amino acids. V was clipped by 1 base and J by 1 base; unmatched bases: 18. Treatment reported: approximately nine-day PBMC culture with coronavirus spike peptide pools or control peptides (ViraFEST assay). The chain combines TRBV4-1 with TRBJ2-7, with 8 bases fitting TRBD2. The receptor's source is a human donor with COVID-19. Sequencing was carried out using cultured CD4+ T cells from blood. The CDR3 bases are TGCGCCAGCAGCCAAGGGGTTGGGGGGGAGCGGGGGCCGAATTCCTACGAGCAGTACTTC. It encodes CASSQGVGGERGPNSYEQYF.